This entry concerns a single T cell receptor (beta chain). Its antigen is unknown. The sample originates from a study of brain T cells in children with intractable seizures. The study's findings and limits: Pre- and post-surgery blood differed in depth, so pre-surgery absences may be undersampling. HCMV serostatus was not known, and viral specificity came from CDR3 similarity only.

Looked up from germline, CDR1 is SGHAT and CDR2 is FQNNGV. The J segment lost 3 bases and the V segment lost 8 bases, leaving 9 bases of the junction unmatched. CDR3 size: 14 residues. Clones were sequenced by immunoSEQ multiplex PCR, and TCRdb holds only the in-frame ones, with some missing. Of fewer than 150,000 clones listed, 85% to 95% are singletons. Only cases whose brain tissue showed the highest T cell transcript signatures were sequenced. Patients received at least one anti-epileptic drug before surgery. The chain has TRBV11-2 and TRBJ1-2; 7 nucleotides match TRBD1. The clonotype comes from a boy under two years old with hemimegalencephaly and intractable seizures. The sequencing used peripheral blood, collected at surgery. Written as DNA, the CDR3 is TGTGCCAGCCATGAGGGGGCTGGTGACTATGGCTACACCTTC. Amino acid sequence: CASHEGAGDYGYTF.